Listed here are 7 T cell receptor beta chains from one sample, sequenced in a study of Ad26.COV2.S vaccination and SARS-CoV-2 variants. TCRdb's table, derived via immunoSEQ multiplex PCR, lists solely in-frame clones and lacks some. The table records about 87,000 clones, under 90% of them present only once. The sample was peripheral blood, taken after recovery from COVID-19. The receptors derive from a human donor who had recovered from COVID-19.

The chain is built from TRBV5-4 and TRBJ1-2; a possible D gene is TRBD1 (6 bases). The CDR3 is made up of 16 amino acids. The germline CDR1 and CDR2 sequences are SGHNT and YYREEE (reference sequence). Trimming stripped 0 bases from V and 8 bases from J, with 20 bases between. The CDR3 spells CASSLADPGATEGYTF. Here the CDR3 DNA reads TGTGCCAGCAGCTTGGCCGATCCGGGGGCAACGGAAGGCTACACCTTC.

This clone was counted a few times. V gene TRBV4-3 combines with J gene TRBJ1-1, with unresolved D. V was clipped by 2 bases and J by 8 bases, with 12 bases between them. The CDR3 has 13 residues. In germline, CDR1 is LGHNA, CDR2 YSLEER. CDR3 DNA sequence: TGCGCCAGCAGCCAACAAGCAGGATTAGAAGCTTTCTTT. It codes for CASSQQAGLEAFF.

V gene TRBV19 combines with J gene TRBJ2-3; TRBD1 matches 8 bases. J gave up 6 bases and V 5 bases, and 13 bases lay outside the gene matches. The CDR3 has 16 residues. Per germline, CDR1 LNHDA and CDR2 SQIVND (reference sequence). CDR3 in DNA: TGTGCCAGTAGTCACGGGACAGGCATGTCGGGGGATACGCAGTATTTT. It encodes CASSHGTGMSGDTQYF.

This sequence joins TRBV19 and TRBJ2-1; TRBD2 aligns across 10 bases. The CDR3 is 16 residues long. J was trimmed by 1 base and V by 7 bases; bases with no gene match: 7. Germline lookup yields CDR1 LNHDA and CDR2 SQIVND (reference sequence). Written as DNA, the CDR3 is TGTGCCAGTATTCCGTCTAGCGGGAGATCCTACAATGAGCAGTTCTTC. Encoded protein: CASIPSSGRSYNEQFF.

The genes are TRBV4-2 and TRBJ2-3; TRBD1 matches at 9 bases. The germline V gene has CDR1 LGHNA and CDR2 YNFKEQ. Trimming at V came to 8 bases and at J to 2 bases, leaving 8 bases not matched to a gene. The CDR3 totals 15 residues. In DNA, the CDR3 is TGTGCCAGCGTTGCAAGGGACAGGGACACAGATACGCAGTATTTT. Translated, it gives CASVARDRDTDTQYF.

The genes are TRBV5-1 and TRBJ2-5; TRBD1 agrees at 10 bases. There are 18 residues in the CDR3. Unmatched junction bases numbered 18, after V lost 3 bases and J lost 7 bases. The germline CDR1 and CDR2 sequences are SGHRS and YFSETQ. The CDR3 DNA reads TGCGCCAGCAGCTGGCCCGGGACAGGGGTCGCGGGTTTCGGGACCCAGTACTTC. Translating gives CASSWPGTGVAGFGTQYF.

The chain employs TRBV10-3 and TRBJ2-1; D possibly corresponds to TRBD1 (6 bases). The V gene lost 0 bases and the J gene lost 4 bases, with 10 bases spanning the gap. The CDR3 runs 15 residues. Germline-derived CDR1 and CDR2 are ENHRY and SYGVKD. As DNA, the CDR3 is TGTGCCATCAGTGAGTCCAGGGGCGGGTACAATGAGCAGTTCTTC. This encodes CAISESRGGYNEQFF.